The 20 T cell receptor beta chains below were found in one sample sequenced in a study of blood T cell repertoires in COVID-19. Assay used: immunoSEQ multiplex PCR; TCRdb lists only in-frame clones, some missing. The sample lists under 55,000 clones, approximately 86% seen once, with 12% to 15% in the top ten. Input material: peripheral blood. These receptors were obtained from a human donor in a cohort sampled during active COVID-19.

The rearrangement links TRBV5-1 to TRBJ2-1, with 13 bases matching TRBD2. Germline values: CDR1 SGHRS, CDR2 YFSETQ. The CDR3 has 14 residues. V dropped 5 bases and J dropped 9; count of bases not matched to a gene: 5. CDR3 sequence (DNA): TGCGCCAGCAGAGGACTAGCGGGAGTTACTGAGCAGTTCTTC. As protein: CASRGLAGVTEQFF.

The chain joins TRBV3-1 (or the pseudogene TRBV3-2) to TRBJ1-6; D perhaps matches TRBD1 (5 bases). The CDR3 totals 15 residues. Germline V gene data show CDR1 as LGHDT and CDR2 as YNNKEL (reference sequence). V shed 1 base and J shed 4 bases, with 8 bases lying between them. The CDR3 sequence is CASSQGQSYNSPLHF. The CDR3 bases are TGTGCCAGCAGCCAAGGACAGTCGTATAATTCACCCCTCCACTTT.

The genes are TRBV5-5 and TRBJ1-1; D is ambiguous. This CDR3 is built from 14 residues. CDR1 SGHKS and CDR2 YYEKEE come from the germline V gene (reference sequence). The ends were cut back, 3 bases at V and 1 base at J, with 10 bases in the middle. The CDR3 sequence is CASSSGLWNTEAFF. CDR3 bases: TGTGCCAGCAGCTCCGGACTGTGGAACACTGAAGCTTTCTTT.

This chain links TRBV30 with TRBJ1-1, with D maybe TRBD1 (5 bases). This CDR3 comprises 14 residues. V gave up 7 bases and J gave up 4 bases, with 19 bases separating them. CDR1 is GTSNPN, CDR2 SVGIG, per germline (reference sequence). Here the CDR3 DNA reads TGTGCCTCCTCGGGGGGGGTTTTAATCACTGAAGCTTTCTTT. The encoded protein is CASSGGVLITEAFF.

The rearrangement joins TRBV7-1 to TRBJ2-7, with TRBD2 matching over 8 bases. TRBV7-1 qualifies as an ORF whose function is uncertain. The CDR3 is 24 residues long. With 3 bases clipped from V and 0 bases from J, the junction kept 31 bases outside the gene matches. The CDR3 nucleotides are TGTGCCAGCAGCTCCCAGGCCCCTTTAGGCAGCGGGAGAGGGTTCCGGCCTAGCTCCTACGAGCAGTACTTC. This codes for CASSSQAPLGSGRGFRPSSYEQYF.

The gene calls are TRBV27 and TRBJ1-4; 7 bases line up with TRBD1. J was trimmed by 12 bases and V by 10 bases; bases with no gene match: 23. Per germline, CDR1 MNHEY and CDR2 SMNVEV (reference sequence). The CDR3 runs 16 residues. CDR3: CATATRVVQGRFELFF. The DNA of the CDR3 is TGTGCCACCGCGACGAGGGTGGTACAGGGGCGATTTGAACTGTTTTTT.

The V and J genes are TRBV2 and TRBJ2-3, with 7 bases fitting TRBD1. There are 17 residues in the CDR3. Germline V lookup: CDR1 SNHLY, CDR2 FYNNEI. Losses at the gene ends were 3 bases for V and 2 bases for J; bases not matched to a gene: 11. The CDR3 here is CASSERGQGVYTDTQYF. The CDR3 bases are TGTGCCAGCAGTGAGAGGGGGCAGGGGGTCTACACAGATACGCAGTATTTT.

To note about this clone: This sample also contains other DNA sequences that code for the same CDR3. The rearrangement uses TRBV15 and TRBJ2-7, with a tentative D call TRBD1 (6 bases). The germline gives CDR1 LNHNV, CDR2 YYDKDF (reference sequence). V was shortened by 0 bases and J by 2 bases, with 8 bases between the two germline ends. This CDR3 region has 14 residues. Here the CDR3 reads CATSRDRGPYEQYF. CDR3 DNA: TGTGCCACCAGCAGAGACAGGGGACCCTACGAGCAGTACTTC.

CDR3 sequence: CACKYLTGAARALHF. CDR3 bases: TGTGCCTGCAAATATCTAACAGGAGCCGCGCGCGCCCTCCACTTT. This sequence joins TRBV30 and TRBJ1-6; tentative D call: TRBD1 (5 bases). The CDR3 length is 15 residues. Trimming took 6 bases from V and 14 from J, leaving 26 bases between them. Germline V gives CDR1 GTSNPN, CDR2 SVGIG (reference sequence).

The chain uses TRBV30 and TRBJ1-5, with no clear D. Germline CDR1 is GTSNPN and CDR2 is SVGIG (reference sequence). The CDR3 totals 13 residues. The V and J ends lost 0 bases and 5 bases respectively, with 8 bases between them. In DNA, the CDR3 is TGTGCCTGGAGTGTATCCCGTGATCAGCCCCAGCATTTT. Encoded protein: CAWSVSRDQPQHF.

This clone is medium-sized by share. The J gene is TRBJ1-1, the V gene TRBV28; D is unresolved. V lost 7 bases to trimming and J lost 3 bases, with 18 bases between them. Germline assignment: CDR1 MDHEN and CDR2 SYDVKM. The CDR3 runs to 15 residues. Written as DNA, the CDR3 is TGTGCCAGCAACAAAGCTTCCGGGGATCACACTGAAGCTTTCTTT. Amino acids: CASNKASGDHTEAFF.

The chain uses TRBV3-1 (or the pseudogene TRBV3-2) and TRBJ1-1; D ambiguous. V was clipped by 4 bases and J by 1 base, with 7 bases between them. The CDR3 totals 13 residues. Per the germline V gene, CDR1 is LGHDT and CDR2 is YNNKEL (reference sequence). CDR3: CASSPAGNTEAFF. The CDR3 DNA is TGTGCCAGCAGCCCGGCAGGGAACACTGAAGCTTTCTTT.

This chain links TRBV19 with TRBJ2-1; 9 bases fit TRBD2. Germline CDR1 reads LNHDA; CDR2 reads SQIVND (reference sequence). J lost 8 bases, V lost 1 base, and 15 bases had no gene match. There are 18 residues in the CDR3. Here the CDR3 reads CASSIVVEAGTSRDEQFF. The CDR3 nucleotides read TGTGCCAGTAGTATAGTAGTCGAGGCGGGGACTAGCCGGGATGAGCAGTTCTTC.

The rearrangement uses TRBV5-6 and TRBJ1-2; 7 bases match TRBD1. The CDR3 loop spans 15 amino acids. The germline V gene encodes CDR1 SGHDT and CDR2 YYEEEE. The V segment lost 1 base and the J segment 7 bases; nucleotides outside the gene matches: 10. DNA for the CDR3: TGTGCCAGCAGCTTGAGGGGGCCGACAGGGACTGGCTACACCTTC. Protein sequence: CASSLRGPTGTGYTF. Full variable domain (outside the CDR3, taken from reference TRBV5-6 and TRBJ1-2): DAGVTQSPTHLIKTRGQQVTLRCSPKSGHDTVSWYQQALGQGPQFIFQYYEEEERQRGNFPDRFSGHQFPNYSSELNVNALLLGDSALYLCASSLRGPTGTGYTFGSGTRLTVV.

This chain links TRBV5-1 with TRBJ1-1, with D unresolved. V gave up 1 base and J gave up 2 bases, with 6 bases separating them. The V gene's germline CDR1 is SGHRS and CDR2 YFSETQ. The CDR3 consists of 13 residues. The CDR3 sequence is CASSLLSNTEAFF. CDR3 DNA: TGCGCCAGCAGCTTGTTGAGTAACACTGAAGCTTTCTTT.

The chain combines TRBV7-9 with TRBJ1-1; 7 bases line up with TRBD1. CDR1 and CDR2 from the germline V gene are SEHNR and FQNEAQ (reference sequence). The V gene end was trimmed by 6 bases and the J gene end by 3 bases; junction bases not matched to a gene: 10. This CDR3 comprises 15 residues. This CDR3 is CASRLTGRGYTEAFF. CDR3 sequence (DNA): TGTGCCAGCAGGTTGACAGGGAGAGGGTACACTGAAGCTTTCTTT.

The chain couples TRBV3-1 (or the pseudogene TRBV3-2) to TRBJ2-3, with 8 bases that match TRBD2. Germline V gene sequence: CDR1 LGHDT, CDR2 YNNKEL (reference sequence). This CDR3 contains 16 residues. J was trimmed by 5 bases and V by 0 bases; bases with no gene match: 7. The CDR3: CASSQDPAGAGDTQYF. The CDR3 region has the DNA TGTGCCAGCAGCCAAGACCCAGCGGGGGCAGGAGATACGCAGTATTTT.

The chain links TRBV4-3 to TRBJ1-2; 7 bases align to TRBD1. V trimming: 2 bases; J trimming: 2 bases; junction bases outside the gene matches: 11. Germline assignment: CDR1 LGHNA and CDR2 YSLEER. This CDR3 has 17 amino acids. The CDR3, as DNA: TGCGCCAGCAGCCAACGGAGGGACAGTCAGATCAACTATGGCTACACCTTC. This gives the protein CASSQRRDSQINYGYTF.

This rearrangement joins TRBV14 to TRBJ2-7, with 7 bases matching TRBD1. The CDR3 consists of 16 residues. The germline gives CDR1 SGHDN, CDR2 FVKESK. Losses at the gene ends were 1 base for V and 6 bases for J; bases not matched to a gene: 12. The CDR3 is CASSQARTGPVGEQYF. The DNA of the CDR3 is TGTGCCAGCAGCCAAGCTCGGACAGGTCCCGTAGGCGAGCAGTACTTC.

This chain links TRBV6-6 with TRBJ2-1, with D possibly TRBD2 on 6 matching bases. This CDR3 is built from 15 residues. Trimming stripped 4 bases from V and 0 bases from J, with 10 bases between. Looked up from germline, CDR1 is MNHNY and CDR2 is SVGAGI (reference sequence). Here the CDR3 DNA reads TGTGCCAGCAGTTTTCGGGGGAGCTCCTACAATGAGCAGTTCTTC. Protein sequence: CASSFRGSSYNEQFF.